This TCR beta chain was obtained from a study of beta chain features in type 1 diabetes. Each sorted population was over 95% pure. Points from the study as a whole: At VDJ recombination sites, type 1 diabetes patients had fewer insertions and more deleted nucleotides. Shortening that was moderate but significant affected the TCRB CDR3s of Type 1 diabetes patients in all four CD4+ subsets.

This clone was counted only a few times. Its antigen remains unidentified. Expressed TCRB transcripts were sequenced because the isolated RNA had all been reverse transcribed beforehand. Naive, central memory and regulatory T cell samples produced a mean of around 4 million reads. Sequenced by immunoSEQ multiplex PCR; TCRdb stores in-frame clones only, minus some. The sample has 430,000 or so clones, about 10% seen once; the top ten hold over 0.035%. Trimming stripped 5 bases from V and 0 bases from J, with 17 bases between. The CDR3 length is 17 residues. The germline V gene has CDR1 SEHNR and CDR2 FQNEAQ (reference sequence).

The sequenced material came from naive CD4+ T cells from blood. This chain uses TRBV7-9 with TRBJ2-4; tentative D call: TRBD2 (5 bases). This receptor was obtained from a woman aged 18-35 years in good health. In nucleotides, the CDR3 is TGTGCCAGCAGCCTAGGACTCCCGCCCCTAGCCAAAAACATTCAGTACTTC. Residues: CASSLGLPPLAKNIQYF.